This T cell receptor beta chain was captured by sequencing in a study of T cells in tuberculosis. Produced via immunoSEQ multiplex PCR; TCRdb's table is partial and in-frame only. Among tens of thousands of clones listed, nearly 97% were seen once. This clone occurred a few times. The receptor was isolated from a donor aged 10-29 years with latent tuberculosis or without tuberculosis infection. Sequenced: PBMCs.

In DNA form, the CDR3 reads TGCGCCAGCAGCAATCGACAGGGTTCGAAAAACGAGCAGTACTTC. It yields the protein CASSNRQGSKNEQYF. The chain recombines TRBV5-1 with TRBJ2-7, with 7 bases lining up with TRBD1. CDR3 length: 15 amino acids. The germline gives CDR1 SGHRS, CDR2 YFSETQ. Trimming removed 4 bases from V and 5 bases from J; junction bases left unmatched: 12.